One sample yielded the 4 T cell receptor beta chains listed below, sequenced in a study of T cell responses to AZD1222 COVID-19 vaccine. Method: immunoSEQ multiplex PCR; TCRdb's copy keeps in-frame clones and lacks some. Among some 170,000 clones listed, roughly 92% were seen once. This specimen consisted of peripheral blood, obtained on day 0 of AZD1222 vaccination. These receptors came from an adult in good health.

The V gene is TRBV4-2, the J gene TRBJ2-2; 7 positions agree with TRBD2. Germline V gene data show CDR1 as LGHNA and CDR2 as YNFKEQ. V lost 0 bases, J lost 1 base, and 5 bases stayed unmatched. The CDR3 totals 17 residues. The CDR3 is CASSQEGLHQNTGELFF. The CDR3 coding sequence is TGTGCCAGCAGCCAAGAGGGACTACACCAGAACACCGGGGAGCTGTTTTTT.

The genes are TRBV5-4 and TRBJ1-1; the match to TRBD1 covers 7 bases. V was pared by 0 bases and J by 7 bases, with 3 bases of the junction left unmatched. Per germline, CDR1 SGHNT and CDR2 YYREEE (reference sequence). This CDR3 comprises 13 residues. The CDR3 sequence is CASSLDRGDEAFF. CDR3 coding DNA: TGTGCCAGCAGCTTGGACAGGGGTGATGAAGCTTTCTTT.

The chain links TRBV6-5 to TRBJ1-5, with unresolved D. This CDR3 comprises 14 residues. Germline lookup yields CDR1 MNHEY and CDR2 SVGAGI. V was shortened by 6 bases and J by 4 bases, with 13 bases between the two germline ends. CDR3 sequence reads: CASSSNDGNQPQHF. The CDR3 DNA follows: TGTGCCAGCAGCTCCAATGACGGGAATCAGCCCCAGCATTTT.

This chain connects TRBV14 to TRBJ2-2; possibly TRBD2 for D (5 bases). The CDR3 runs to 15 residues. Trimming left V 0 bases short and J 0 bases short, with 5 bases between. Germline lookup yields CDR1 SGHDN and CDR2 FVKESK. The DNA for the CDR3 is TGTGCCAGCAGCCAAGAACTAGCGAACACCGGGGAGCTGTTTTTT. This translates into CASSQELANTGELFF. Combining the CDR3 with reference TRBV14 and TRBJ2-2 gives the whole variable domain EAGVTQFPSHSVIEKGQTVTLRCDPISGHDNLYWYRRVMGKEIKFLLHFVKESKQDESGMPNNRFLAERTGGTYSTLKVQPAELEDSGVYFCASSQELANTGELFFGEGSRLTVL.